One and the same sample provided the 3 T cell receptor beta chains below, sequenced in a study of blood T cells in healthy people across ages. Alongside a J-beta primer mix, a sample-barcoded 5' primer served in a second PCR lasting about 6 to 11 cycles. TCRdb processed the 5' RACE reads anew with MiXCR; each CDR3 protein has one entry. The repertoire holds just under 900,000 distinct CDR3 sequences, with under 35% as singletons. What was sequenced was blood. The receptor source for this set is a woman over 75 in good health.

This clonotype occurred many times. The chain couples TRBV18 to TRBJ2-5; D gene uncertain. V lost 3 bases to trimming and J lost 5 bases, with 10 bases between them. This CDR3 spans 13 amino acids. Germline CDR1 is KGHSH and CDR2 is LQKENI. CDR3 sequence (DNA): TGTGCCAGCTCACCCCCCATTGACGAGACCCAGTACTTC. Encoded protein: CASSPPIDETQYF.

This clonotype was counted a few times. The chain recombines TRBV7-6 with TRBJ2-7; 9 bases match TRBD1. Germline V gives CDR1 SGHVS, CDR2 FNYEAQ. The junction had 11 bases not matched to a gene; V was cut back by 5 bases and J by 3 bases. The CDR3 has 16 amino acids. For the CDR3, the DNA is TGTGCCAGCAGCCCCCAAGCGGGGACAGGGATCTACGAGCAGTACTTC. Residues: CASSPQAGTGIYEQYF. The whole variable domain, filled in from reference TRBV7-6 and TRBJ2-7, reads GAGVSQSPRYKVTKRGQDVALRCDPISGHVSLYWYRQALGQGPEFLTYFNYEAQQDKSGLPNDRFSAERPEGSISTLTIQRTEQRDSAMYRCASSPQAGTGIYEQYFGPGTRLTVT.

This clonotype was observed at least ten times. A much larger clone sits a single nucleotide away, making a read error possible. The V call is TRBV11-2, the J call TRBJ2-5; D is uncertain. The CDR3 extends over 13 amino acids. Deletions cut 1 base from V and 5 bases from J, with 8 bases between. The germline gives CDR1 SGHAT, CDR2 FQNNGV. The CDR3 loop reads CASSLGEAETQYF. CDR3 coding DNA: TGTGCCAGCAGCTTAGGCGAGGCGGAGACCCAGTACTTC. Supplemented by reference TRBV11-2 and TRBJ2-5, the full variable domain reads EAGVAQSPRYKIIEKRQSVAFWCNPISGHATLYWYQQILGQGPKLLIQFQNNGVVDDSQLPKDRFSAERLKGVDSTLKIQPAKLEDSAVYLCASSLGEAETQYFGPGTRLLVL.